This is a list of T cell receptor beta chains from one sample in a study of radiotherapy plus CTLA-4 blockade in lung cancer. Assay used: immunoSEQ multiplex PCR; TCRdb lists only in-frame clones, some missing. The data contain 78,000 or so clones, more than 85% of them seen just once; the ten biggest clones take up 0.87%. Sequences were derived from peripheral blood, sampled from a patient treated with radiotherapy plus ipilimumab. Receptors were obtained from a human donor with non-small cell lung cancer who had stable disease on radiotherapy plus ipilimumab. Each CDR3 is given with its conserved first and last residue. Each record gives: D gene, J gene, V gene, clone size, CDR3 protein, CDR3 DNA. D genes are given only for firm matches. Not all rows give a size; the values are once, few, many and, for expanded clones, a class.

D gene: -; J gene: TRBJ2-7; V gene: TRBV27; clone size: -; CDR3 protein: CASSFGGPEVQYF; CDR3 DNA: TGTGCCAGCAGTTTCGGGGGGCCCGAGGTGCAGTACTTC
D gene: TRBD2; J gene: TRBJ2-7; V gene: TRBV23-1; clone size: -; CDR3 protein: CASGRPAGDREDEQYF; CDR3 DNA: TGCGCCAGCGGCCGGCCAGCGGGGGACCGAGAGGACGAGCAGTACTTC
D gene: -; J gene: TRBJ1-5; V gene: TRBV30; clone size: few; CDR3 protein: CAWSVWGQGNQPQHF; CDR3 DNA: TGTGCCTGGAGTGTATGGGGCCAGGGCAATCAGCCCCAGCATTTT
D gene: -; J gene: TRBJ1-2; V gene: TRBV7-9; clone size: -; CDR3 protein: CASSLRTVYGYTF; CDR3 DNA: TGTGCCAGCAGCTTAAGGACCGTGTATGGCTACACCTTC
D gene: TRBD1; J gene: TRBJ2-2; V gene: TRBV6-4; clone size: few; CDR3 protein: CASSDGTGPGELFF; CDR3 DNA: TGTGCCAGCAGTGACGGGACAGGGCCCGGGGAGCTGTTTTTT
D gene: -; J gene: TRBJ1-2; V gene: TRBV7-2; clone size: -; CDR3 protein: CAIPGTGGYTF; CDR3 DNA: TGTGCCATTCCCGGGACGGGGGGCTACACCTTC
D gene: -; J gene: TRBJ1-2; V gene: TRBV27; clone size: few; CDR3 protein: CASSLSTGLSGYTF; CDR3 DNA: TGTGCCAGCAGTTTATCCACGGGGTTGAGCGGCTACACCTTC
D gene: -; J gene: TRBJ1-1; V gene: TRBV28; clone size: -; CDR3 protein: CASSLWDRRNTEAFF; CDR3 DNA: TGTGCCAGCAGTTTATGGGACAGACGGAACACTGAAGCTTTCTTT
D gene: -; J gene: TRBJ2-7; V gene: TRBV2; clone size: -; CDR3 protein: CASKETPTRWEQYF; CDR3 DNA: TGTGCCAGCAAAGAGACACCTACCCGGTGGGAGCAGTACTTC
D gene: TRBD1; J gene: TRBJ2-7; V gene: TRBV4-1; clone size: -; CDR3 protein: CASSQEGQGSYEQYF; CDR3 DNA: TGCGCCAGCAGCCAAGAGGGACAGGGGTCCTACGAGCAGTACTTC
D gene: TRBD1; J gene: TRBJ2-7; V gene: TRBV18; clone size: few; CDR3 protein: CARGRDRGHEQYF; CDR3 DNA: TGTGCCCGGGGCCGGGACAGGGGTCACGAGCAGTACTTC
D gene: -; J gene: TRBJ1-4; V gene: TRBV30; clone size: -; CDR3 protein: CAWSVGQRNEKLFF; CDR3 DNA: TGTGCCTGGAGTGTCGGTCAGAGAAATGAAAAACTGTTTTTT
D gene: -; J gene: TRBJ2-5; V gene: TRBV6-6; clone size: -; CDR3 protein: CASSYSWTSQETQYF; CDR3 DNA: TGTGCCAGCAGTTACTCCTGGACAAGCCAAGAGACCCAGTACTTC
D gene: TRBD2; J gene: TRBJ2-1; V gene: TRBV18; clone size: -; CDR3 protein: CASLGTSGSNEQFF; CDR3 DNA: TGTGCCAGCCTAGGGACTAGCGGGAGCAATGAGCAGTTCTTC
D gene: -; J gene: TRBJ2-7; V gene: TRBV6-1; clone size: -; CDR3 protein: CASSEVQGTRRYEQYF; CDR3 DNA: TGTGCCAGCAGTGAAGTACAAGGGACCCGACGCTACGAGCAGTACTTC
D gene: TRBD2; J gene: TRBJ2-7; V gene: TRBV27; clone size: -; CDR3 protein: CASSSGGGSYEQYF; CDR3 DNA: TGTGCCAGCAGTAGCGGGGGAGGTTCCTACGAGCAGTACTTC
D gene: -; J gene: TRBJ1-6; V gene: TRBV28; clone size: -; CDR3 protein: CAWSKSYNSPLHF; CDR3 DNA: TGTGCCTGGTCTAAGTCCTATAATTCACCCCTCCACTTT
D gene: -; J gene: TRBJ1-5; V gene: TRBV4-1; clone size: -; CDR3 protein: CASSQDQNAAGDQPQHF; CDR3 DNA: TGCGCCAGCAGCCAAGATCAGAACGCGGCAGGAGATCAGCCCCAGCATTTT